These 4 T cell receptor beta chains came from one sample sequenced in a study of shared clonotypes between healthy human individuals. The protocol was immunoSEQ multiplex PCR, while the TCRdb copy is restricted to in-frame clones and leaves out a portion. The data show some 2,000,000 clones, approximately 94% seen once. Sequenced material: naive CD4+ T cells sorted from blood. Sample subset: CD45RA+ positively selected. The receptor source for this set is a man aged 18-30 years in good health.

The chain employs TRBV5-1 and TRBJ2-3; 8 bases map to TRBD1. Germline CDR1 and CDR2: SGHRS and YFSETQ. J gave up 1 base and V 2 bases, and 6 bases lay outside the gene matches. CDR3 length: 16 residues. The DNA of the CDR3 is TGCGCCAGCAGCTTAGATCCAGGGGGCCGCACAGATACGCAGTATTTT. It translates to CASSLDPGGRTDTQYF.

This clone came up once. The chain joins TRBV28 to TRBJ1-5, with D perhaps TRBD1 (5 bases). Germline V lookup: CDR1 MDHEN, CDR2 SYDVKM. The CDR3 contains 13 residues. Between the trimmed V and J ends, which lost 8 bases and 6 bases, there was a span of 14 bases. This CDR3 is CASRREVGQPQHF. The DNA for the CDR3 is TGTGCCAGCCGCAGGGAGGTCGGTCAGCCCCAGCATTTT.

The chain carries TRBV30 and TRBJ1-3; 8 nucleotides align to TRBD1. This CDR3 region has 13 residues. Losses at the gene ends were 1 base for V and 8 bases for J; bases not matched to a gene: 4. Germline V gene sequence: CDR1 GTSNPN, CDR2 SVGIG (reference sequence). This CDR3 is CAWSGQGPDTIYF. The CDR3, as DNA: TGTGCCTGGAGTGGACAGGGGCCAGACACCATATATTTT.

This chain joins TRBV7-9 and TRBJ2-5, with 10 bases that match TRBD1. J lost 2 bases, V lost 5 bases, and 8 bases had no gene match. CDR1 and CDR2 from the germline V gene are SEHNR and FQNEAQ (reference sequence). This CDR3 region has 16 residues. As DNA, the CDR3 is TGTGCCAGCAGCATCAGGACAGGGGGTCCTCAAGAGACCCAGTACTTC. The encoded protein is CASSIRTGGPQETQYF.